What follows describes a single T cell receptor beta chain. The antigen is undetermined. Germline V lookup: CDR1 DFQATT, CDR2 SNEGSKA (reference sequence). Trimming stripped 4 bases from V and 6 bases from J, with 16 bases between. The CDR3 is 13 amino acids. Sequencing libraries made from TCR beta cDNA carried unique molecular identifiers. From the PCR reads, TCRdb called clonotypes with MiXCR, one entry per CDR3 protein. The table has some 700,000 distinct CDR3 sequences, approximately 59% seen once. This sample stems from a study of post-analysis software for immune sequencing data. Study outcomes and limitations: When patients were compared with controls, roughly five TRBV segments were more frequent, TRBV5-6, TRBV5-1 and TRBV20-1 among them.

This receptor was obtained from a girl aged 2 to 10 with multiple sclerosis. The source material was blood. This sequence joins TRBV20-1 and TRBJ2-7, with D possibly being TRBD1 or TRBD2 (5 bases each). DNA of the CDR3: TGCAGTGCTAATTCCGGGACCGCTTCCGAGCAGTACTTC. As protein: CSANSGTASEQYF.